What follows are 27 T cell receptor beta chains derived from one specimen sequenced in a study of PD-1 blockade in classical Hodgkin lymphoma. TCRdb's table, derived via immunoSEQ multiplex PCR, lists solely in-frame clones and lacks some. The data hold 6,000 to 7,500 clones, with nearly 55% observed a single time. No patient escaped relapse after autologous stem cell transplantation, and brentuximab vedotin exposure varied. The investigators isolated CD8+ T cells from thawed PBMCs using magnetic negative selection. The sample consisted of CD8+ T cells from blood, taken at baseline. These receptors all come from a human donor with classical Hodgkin lymphoma.

The gene calls are TRBV2 and TRBJ2-3, with 7 bases lining up with TRBD2. The germline V gene has CDR1 SNHLY and CDR2 FYNNEI. J lost 6 bases, V lost 3 bases, and 9 bases had no gene match. CDR3 length: 15 amino acids. In DNA form, the CDR3 reads TGTGCCAGCAGTGACCCAGCGGGGACCAGGGATACGCAGTATTTT. As protein: CASSDPAGTRDTQYF.

The chain employs TRBV5-5 and TRBJ2-5, with D perhaps given as TRBD1 or TRBD2 (6 bases each). With 3 bases removed from V and 3 bases from J, the gap between germline ends came to 12 bases. CDR1 SGHKS and CDR2 YYEKEE come from the germline V gene (reference sequence). This CDR3 comprises 14 residues. In DNA, the CDR3 is TGTGCCAGCAGCTGGGGGGACACCGAAGAGACCCAGTACTTC. This gives the protein CASSWGDTEETQYF.

The rearrangement links TRBV14 to TRBJ2-1, with unresolved D. The CDR3 has 14 residues. Germline CDR1 reads SGHDN; CDR2 reads FVKESK. V was cut by 0 bases and J by 8 bases, with 11 bases left in between. Here the CDR3 DNA reads TGTGCCAGCAGCCAAGAATCTACTTACTATGAGCAGTTCTTC. Protein: CASSQESTYYEQFF.

The chain is built from TRBV7-6 and TRBJ2-7, with 8 bases aligning to TRBD1. The germline V gene has CDR1 SGHVS and CDR2 FNYEAQ. The CDR3 consists of 15 residues. The V segment lost 5 bases and the J segment 2 bases; nucleotides outside the gene matches: 8. CDR3 sequence: CASSPEPGGTYEQYF. The DNA for the CDR3 is TGTGCCAGCAGCCCTGAGCCAGGGGGCACCTACGAGCAGTACTTC.

This clone ranks as medium-sized. The chain is built from TRBV19 and TRBJ2-5; TRBD1 is a possible D gene (5 bases). The germline CDR1 and CDR2 sequences are LNHDA and SQIVND (reference sequence). The CDR3 has 13 amino acids. Trimming took 8 bases from V and 2 from J, leaving 12 bases between them. The CDR3 spells CASSTAQQETQYF. CDR3 nucleotides: TGTGCCAGTTCGACAGCCCAACAAGAGACCCAGTACTTC.

This clone was seen only a few times. J is TRBJ1-6 and V is TRBV4-2; a possible D gene is TRBD1 (5 bases). The ends were cut back, 0 bases at V and 1 base at J, with 10 bases in the middle. CDR3 length: 17 amino acids. Germline values: CDR1 LGHNA, CDR2 YNFKEQ. The CDR3 nucleotides are TGTGCCAGCAGCCAAGAAGTCAGGGCTTCCTATAATTCACCCCTCCACTTT. It specifies CASSQEVRASYNSPLHF.

The gene calls are TRBV27 and TRBJ2-1; unclear D gene. Germline CDR1 and CDR2: MNHEY and SMNVEV (reference sequence). The V and J ends lost 1 base and 5 bases respectively, with 9 bases between them. The CDR3 totals 14 residues. The CDR3 loop is CASSLLAKHNEQFF. The CDR3 DNA follows: TGTGCCAGCAGTTTATTGGCCAAACACAATGAGCAGTTCTTC.

V is TRBV4-1 and J is TRBJ2-7; D unresolved. Germline lookup yields CDR1 MGHRA and CDR2 YSYEKL. CDR3 length equals 13 residues. V gave up 4 bases and J gave up 4 bases, with 11 bases separating them. CDR3 nucleotides: TGCGCCAGCAGCCCGCCTTCGGCATACGAGCAGTACTTC. Translating it yields CASSPPSAYEQYF.

This clone was seen a few times. At the DNA level, this CDR3 is encoded by other sequences in the same sample as well. This chain uses TRBV29-1 with TRBJ2-7, with a tentative D call TRBD1 (6 bases). This CDR3 contains 12 residues. V lost 7 bases, J lost 1 base, and 11 bases lay in between. Germline lookup yields CDR1 SQVTM and CDR2 ANQGSEA. The CDR3 here is CSAIQGSYEQYF. The CDR3 DNA reads as TGCAGCGCCATACAGGGTTCCTACGAGCAGTACTTC.

The chain joins TRBV7-9 to TRBJ1-2; no firm D call. The CDR3 extends over 14 amino acids. Looked up from germline, CDR1 is SEHNR and CDR2 is FQNEAQ (reference sequence). Trimming cost V 4 bases and J 0 bases, with 9 bases left between them. CDR3 amino acids: CASSSAEANYGYTF. CDR3 bases: TGTGCCAGCAGCTCAGCCGAAGCTAACTATGGCTACACCTTC.

The chain joins TRBV6-4 to TRBJ2-7; no clear D. The CDR3 sequence is 14 residues long. Germline CDR1 and CDR2: MRHNA and SNTAGT. V was shortened by 5 bases and J by 6 bases, with 17 bases between the two germline ends. CDR3 in DNA: TGTGCCAGCAGTTACGTTGACCGTGAGTCCGAGCAGTACTTC. Residues: CASSYVDRESEQYF.

J is TRBJ2-1 and V is TRBV10-3, with 13 bases aligning to TRBD2. Germline V gene data show CDR1 as ENHRY and CDR2 as SYGVKD. This CDR3 is built from 15 residues. V trimming: 3 bases; J trimming: 8 bases; junction bases outside the gene matches: 4. This chain's CDR3 is CAISETSGRGYEQFF. Here the CDR3 DNA reads TGTGCCATCAGTGAAACTAGCGGGAGGGGATATGAGCAGTTCTTC.

This rearrangement joins TRBV27 to TRBJ2-7, with a tentative D call TRBD1 (6 bases). V was shortened by 6 bases and J by 5 bases, with 14 bases between the two germline ends. The CDR3 sequence is 13 residues long. The germline CDR1 and CDR2 sequences are MNHEY and SMNVEV (reference sequence). The CDR3 protein is CASSFQGSHEQYF. CDR3 DNA: TGTGCCAGCAGCTTTCAGGGGAGCCACGAGCAGTACTTC.

The DNA for the CDR3 is TGCAGCGTTGAGGTAGGGGGGGCCGCAGATACGCAGTATTTT. It translates to CSVEVGGAADTQYF. V usage is TRBV29-1 and J usage is TRBJ2-3; a weak D match, TRBD2 (7 bases). This CDR3 comprises 14 residues. Trimming took off 3 bases at V and 4 bases at J, with 14 bases between the two ends. The germline V gene encodes CDR1 SQVTM and CDR2 ANQGSEA.

J is TRBJ2-7 and V is TRBV4-1; D perhaps matches TRBD2 (5 bases). The CDR3 contains 12 residues. Germline V gene sequence: CDR1 MGHRA, CDR2 YSYEKL. V gave up 7 bases and J gave up 5 bases, with 12 bases separating them. As DNA, the CDR3 is TGCGCCAGCACTGGCGAGGGTGACGAGCAGTACTTC. Amino acid sequence: CASTGEGDEQYF.

V gene TRBV19 combines with J gene TRBJ2-3, with D unresolved. CDR1 is LNHDA and CDR2 is SQIVND in the germline V gene (reference sequence). This CDR3 has 13 residues. V lost 6 bases, J lost 4 bases, and 11 bases lay in between. In DNA, the CDR3 is TGTGCCAGTAGAGTCAAGAGCTCAGATACGCAGTATTTT. Amino acids: CASRVKSSDTQYF.

This clone was detected only a few times. The V call is TRBV7-8, the J call TRBJ2-7; tentatively, D is TRBD1 (6 bases). This CDR3 has 13 residues. Trimming left V 5 bases short and J 0 bases short, with 8 bases between. The germline CDR1 and CDR2 sequences are SGHVS and FQNEAQ. In DNA form, the CDR3 reads TGTGCCAGCAGCCAGGACAGCTCCTACGAGCAGTACTTC. Translated, it gives CASSQDSSYEQYF.

The table lists this clone with a few counts. The chain links TRBV19 to TRBJ2-1; TRBD2 is a possible D gene (5 bases). Trimming took 1 base from V and 2 from J, leaving 12 bases between them. This CDR3 is 16 amino acids long. Germline CDR1 LNHDA, CDR2 SQIVND (reference sequence). The CDR3 DNA sequence: TGTGCCAGTAGTATAGTTCCTAGCAGCACCTACAATGAGCAGTTCTTC. Amino acids: CASSIVPSSTYNEQFF. Full variable domain (outside the CDR3, taken from reference TRBV19 and TRBJ2-1): DGGITQSPKYLFRKEGQNVTLSCEQNLNHDAMYWYRQDPGQGLRLIYYSQIVNDFQKGDIAEGYSVSREKKESFPLTVTSAQKNPTAFYLCASSIVPSSTYNEQFFGPGTRLTVL.

The chain is built from TRBV27 and TRBJ2-1, with 7 bases lining up with TRBD2. The CDR3 extends over 16 amino acids. Germline CDR1 MNHEY, CDR2 SMNVEV (reference sequence). Trimming removed 6 bases from V and 0 bases from J; junction bases left unmatched: 8. CDR3 sequence reads: CASRPFRGSSYNEQFF. CDR3 bases: TGTGCCAGCAGACCCTTCCGCGGGAGCTCCTACAATGAGCAGTTCTTC.

J is TRBJ1-1 and V is TRBV6-6; 9 bases line up with TRBD1. V lost 4 bases to trimming and J lost 8 bases; unmatched junction nucleotides: 5. The CDR3 covers 13 residues. The germline gives CDR1 MNHNY, CDR2 SVGAGI (reference sequence). CDR3 sequence (DNA): TGTGCCAGCAGTTCGACAGGGGGACGAGAAGCTTTCTTT. This gives the protein CASSSTGGREAFF.

The chain couples TRBV15 to TRBJ2-7; 9 nucleotides align to TRBD2. The CDR3 sequence is 16 residues long. The germline gives CDR1 LNHNV, CDR2 YYDKDF (reference sequence). V lost 0 bases, J lost 7 bases, and 10 bases stayed unmatched. The CDR3 nucleotides are TGTGCCACCAGCAGAGATCCCTTAGCGGGAGAGCGGGAGCAGTACTTC. It specifies CATSRDPLAGEREQYF.

This chain uses TRBV11-2 with TRBJ2-2, with D maybe TRBD2 (6 bases). Germline lookup yields CDR1 SGHAT and CDR2 FQNNGV. The germline V and J ends were trimmed by 2 bases and 6 bases, with 10 bases remaining between them. CDR3 length: 14 amino acids. DNA of the CDR3: TGTGCCAGCAGCTTATCGGGGGACGCCGGGGAGCTGTTTTTT. Translation: CASSLSGDAGELFF. Full variable domain (remainder filled in from reference TRBV11-2 and TRBJ2-2): EAGVAQSPRYKIIEKRQSVAFWCNPISGHATLYWYQQILGQGPKLLIQFQNNGVVDDSQLPKDRFSAERLKGVDSTLKIQPAKLEDSAVYLCASSLSGDAGELFFGEGSRLTVL.

This chain connects TRBV11-2 to TRBJ2-1; a weak D match, TRBD2 (6 bases). The CDR3 extends over 14 amino acids. Trimming left V 5 bases short and J 9 bases short, with 17 bases between. Germline lookup yields CDR1 SGHAT and CDR2 FQNNGV. CDR3 in DNA: TGTGCCAGCAGCCCGGAGGCACTAGCTGGTGAGCAGTTCTTC. Translated: CASSPEALAGEQFF.

The chain employs TRBV9 and TRBJ2-3; unclear D gene. V lost 0 bases, J lost 2 bases, and 10 bases lay in between. The CDR3 is 15 amino acids. From germline, CDR1 is SGDLS and CDR2 YYNGEE. In DNA form, the CDR3 reads TGTGCCAGCAGCGTAGTCGACGAGATCACAGATACGCAGTATTTT. It codes for CASSVVDEITDTQYF.

In its sample, this clone was seen a few times. The same CDR3 is also encoded by other DNA sequences in this sample. The chain employs TRBV27 and TRBJ1-5; TRBD1 might be the D (5 bases). Between the trimmed V and J ends, which lost 6 bases and 4 bases, there was a span of 13 bases. The V gene's germline CDR1 is MNHEY and CDR2 SMNVEV (reference sequence). The CDR3 totals 14 residues. CDR3 region: CASRSGTDNQPQHF. In DNA form, the CDR3 reads TGTGCCAGCAGATCCGGGACGGATAATCAGCCCCAGCATTTT.

The chain couples TRBV13 to TRBJ2-5; D uncertain. Germline lookup yields CDR1 PRHDT and CDR2 FYEKMQ (reference sequence). CDR3 length equals 13 residues. Deletions cut 2 bases from V and 3 bases from J, with 7 bases between. As DNA, the CDR3 is TGTGCCAGCAGCTTATGGACCAAAGAGACCCAGTACTTC. It specifies CASSLWTKETQYF.

By frequency in the sample, this clone is large. V is TRBV4-2 and J is TRBJ2-7; 7 nucleotides align to TRBD1. The CDR3 covers 14 residues. J was trimmed by 5 bases and V by 4 bases; bases with no gene match: 8. Germline lookup yields CDR1 LGHNA and CDR2 YNFKEQ. CDR3 bases: TGTGCCAGCAGCCCGGCGCAGGGGGACCACGAGCAGTACTTC. It is translated as CASSPAQGDHEQYF.